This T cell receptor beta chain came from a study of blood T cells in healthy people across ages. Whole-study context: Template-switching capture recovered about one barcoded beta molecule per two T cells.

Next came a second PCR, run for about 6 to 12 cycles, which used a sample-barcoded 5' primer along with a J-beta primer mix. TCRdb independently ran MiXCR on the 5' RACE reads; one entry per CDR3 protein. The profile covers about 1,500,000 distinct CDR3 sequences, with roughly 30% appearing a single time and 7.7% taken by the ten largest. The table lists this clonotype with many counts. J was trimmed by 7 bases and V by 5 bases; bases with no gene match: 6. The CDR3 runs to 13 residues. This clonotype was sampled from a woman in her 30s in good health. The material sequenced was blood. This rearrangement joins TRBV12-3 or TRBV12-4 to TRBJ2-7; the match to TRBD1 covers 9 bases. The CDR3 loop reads CASSPWTGDEQYF. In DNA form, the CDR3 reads TGTGCCAGCAGTCCCTGGACAGGGGATGAGCAGTACTTC.